The rows below give T cell receptor beta chains drawn from one sample of a study of blood T cell repertoires in COVID-19. The method was immunoSEQ multiplex PCR; TCRdb's version includes in-frame clones alone and lacks a portion of them. The sample records 85,000 to 90,000 clones, about 91% being singletons. The sequencing input was peripheral blood. The receptors were sampled from a human donor with active COVID-19. The donor label of this sample is uncertain. CDR3s include the opening cysteine and the closing phenylalanine or tryptophan. A D gene is named only where the DNA matches it firmly. The size of a clone is reported for some rows only, either as once, few or many, or as a class for expanded clones.

j_gene: TRBJ2-5; v_gene: TRBV10-3; abundance: .; d_gene: TRBD1; CDR3aa: CAISESGTGIQETQYF; CDR3nt: TGTGCCATCAGTGAGTCTGGGACAGGCATCCAAGAGACCCAGTACTTC
j_gene: TRBJ1-2; v_gene: TRBV7-6; abundance: once; d_gene: .; CDR3aa: CASSPRGGYGYTF; CDR3nt: TGTGCCAGCAGCCCGAGGGGGGGGTATGGCTACACCTTC
j_gene: TRBJ1-3; v_gene: TRBV19; abundance: once; d_gene: .; CDR3aa: CATENQPGTSYGNTIYF; CDR3nt: TGTGCCACCGAAAACCAACCCGGGACAAGTTATGGAAACACCATATATTTT
j_gene: TRBJ2-7; v_gene: TRBV19; abundance: .; d_gene: TRBD2; CDR3aa: CASSPTLGLAEGYEQYF; CDR3nt: TGTGCCAGTAGTCCAACCCTAGGACTAGCCGAGGGCTACGAGCAGTACTTC
j_gene: TRBJ2-1; v_gene: TRBV19; abundance: .; d_gene: TRBD2; CDR3aa: CASSPRTGYTGTSGYNEQFF; CDR3nt: TGTGCCAGTAGTCCGAGGACGGGCTATACCGGGACTAGCGGTTACAATGAGCAGTTCTTC
j_gene: TRBJ1-2; v_gene: TRBV5-1; abundance: .; d_gene: TRBD1; CDR3aa: CASSLAGTGGGYTF; CDR3nt: TGCGCCAGCAGCTTGGCCGGGACAGGGGGTGGCTACACCTTC
j_gene: TRBJ2-1; v_gene: TRBV3-1/TRBV3-2; abundance: .; d_gene: TRBD1; CDR3aa: CASSQVDRGEQFF; CDR3nt: TGTGCCAGCAGCCAAGTAGACAGGGGTGAGCAGTTCTTC
j_gene: TRBJ2-2; v_gene: TRBV4-3; abundance: .; d_gene: .; CDR3aa: CASREQSLNTGELFF; CDR3nt: TGCGCCAGCAGGGAACAGTCCCTGAACACCGGGGAGCTGTTTTTT
j_gene: TRBJ1-1; v_gene: TRBV29-1; abundance: .; d_gene: .; CDR3aa: CSAEREWGGEAFF; CDR3nt: TGCAGCGCCGAACGGGAGTGGGGAGGTGAAGCTTTCTTT
j_gene: TRBJ2-5; v_gene: TRBV7-7; abundance: .; d_gene: TRBD2; CDR3aa: CASSLGSPGLATETQYF; CDR3nt: TGTGCCAGCAGCTTAGGGTCTCCGGGACTAGCCACAGAGACCCAGTACTTC
j_gene: TRBJ2-2; v_gene: TRBV3-1/TRBV3-2; abundance: .; d_gene: .; CDR3aa: CASSQDARRRNTGELFF; CDR3nt: TGTGCCAGCAGCCAAGATGCGCGACGGAGGAACACCGGGGAGCTGTTTTTT
j_gene: TRBJ2-3; v_gene: TRBV28; abundance: .; d_gene: .; CDR3aa: CASSPGQYTDTQYF; CDR3nt: TGTGCCAGCAGTCCCGGACAGTACACAGATACGCAGTATTTT
j_gene: TRBJ2-1; v_gene: TRBV27; abundance: .; d_gene: .; CDR3aa: CASRPPLSLSYNEQFF; CDR3nt: TGTGCCAGCAGGCCCCCCCTAAGTCTCTCCTACAATGAGCAGTTCTTC
j_gene: TRBJ2-7; v_gene: TRBV27; abundance: .; d_gene: .; CDR3aa: CASRHLSREIPYEQYF; CDR3nt: TGTGCCAGCAGGCACTTATCCCGGGAGATCCCCTACGAGCAGTACTTC
j_gene: TRBJ2-7; v_gene: TRBV2; abundance: .; d_gene: .; CDR3aa: CASRNGWGPDDIDF; CDR3nt: TGTGCCAGCAGGAACGGGTGGGGGCCTGACGATATTGACTTC
j_gene: TRBJ2-3; v_gene: TRBV7-6; abundance: .; d_gene: .; CDR3aa: CASSLIANMDTQYF; CDR3nt: TGTGCCAGCAGCTTAATTGCCAACATGGATACGCAGTATTTT
j_gene: TRBJ1-5; v_gene: TRBV9; abundance: .; d_gene: .; CDR3aa: CASSPGGGMSNQPQHF; CDR3nt: TGTGCCAGCAGCCCAGGTGGGGGGATGAGCAATCAGCCCCAGCATTTT
j_gene: TRBJ2-5; v_gene: TRBV28; abundance: once; d_gene: .; CDR3aa: CASSPNPRLVVEETQYF; CDR3nt: TGTGCCAGCAGTCCAAATCCAAGACTGGTTGTAGAAGAGACCCAGTACTTC
j_gene: TRBJ1-5; v_gene: TRBV9; abundance: .; d_gene: TRBD1; CDR3aa: CASSATGDTNQPQHF; CDR3nt: TGTGCCAGCAGCGCGACAGGGGACACCAATCAGCCCCAGCATTTT
j_gene: TRBJ2-7; v_gene: TRBV10-1; abundance: .; d_gene: .; CDR3aa: CASSPSAGTTHSLHPDEQYF; CDR3nt: TGCGCCAGCAGCCCCAGTGCGGGTACGACCCACTCCCTCCATCCGGACGAGCAGTACTTC
j_gene: TRBJ2-7; v_gene: TRBV15; abundance: .; d_gene: .; CDR3aa: CATSSGITYEQYF; CDR3nt: TGTGCCACCAGCAGCGGGATCACCTACGAGCAGTACTTC
j_gene: TRBJ2-3; v_gene: TRBV29-1; abundance: .; d_gene: .; CDR3aa: CSVRGGRVSDTQYF; CDR3nt: TGCAGCGTTAGAGGGGGACGGGTTTCGGATACGCAGTATTTT
j_gene: TRBJ2-5; v_gene: TRBV12-5; abundance: few; d_gene: TRBD1; CDR3aa: CASGLARTGQETQYF; CDR3nt: TGTGCTAGTGGTTTGGCCCGGACAGGCCAAGAGACCCAGTACTTC
j_gene: TRBJ1-4; v_gene: TRBV6-1; abundance: .; d_gene: .; CDR3aa: CASSEDDRLSTNEKLFF; CDR3nt: TGTGCCAGCAGTGAAGACGACAGGCTATCAACTAATGAAAAACTGTTTTTT
j_gene: TRBJ2-7; v_gene: TRBV4-2; abundance: .; d_gene: TRBD1; CDR3aa: CASSAGTGGGEQYF; CDR3nt: TGTGCCAGCAGCGCCGGGACAGGGGGCGGCGAGCAGTACTTC
j_gene: TRBJ2-2; v_gene: TRBV2; abundance: .; d_gene: TRBD1; CDR3aa: CASSWTGNSATGELFF; CDR3nt: TGTGCCAGCAGCTGGACAGGCAACTCGGCCACCGGGGAGCTGTTTTTT
j_gene: TRBJ2-3; v_gene: TRBV5-1; abundance: .; d_gene: TRBD2; CDR3aa: CASRDSGAYTDTQYF; CDR3nt: TGCGCCAGCAGAGATAGCGGGGCATACACAGATACGCAGTATTTT
j_gene: TRBJ2-3; v_gene: TRBV5-4; abundance: .; d_gene: TRBD1; CDR3aa: CASSGDRRSTDTQYF; CDR3nt: TGTGCCAGCAGTGGGGACAGGCGAAGCACAGATACGCAGTATTTT
j_gene: TRBJ1-3; v_gene: TRBV5-1; abundance: .; d_gene: TRBD1; CDR3aa: CASSWDSGNTIYF; CDR3nt: TGCGCCAGCAGCTGGGACAGCGGAAACACCATATATTTT
j_gene: TRBJ2-5; v_gene: TRBV7-8; abundance: .; d_gene: .; CDR3aa: CASSLRQIQETQYF; CDR3nt: TGTGCCAGCAGCCTCCGACAGATTCAAGAGACCCAGTACTTC
j_gene: TRBJ2-1; v_gene: TRBV7-9; abundance: .; d_gene: TRBD2; CDR3aa: CASSPTTSGSRNEQFF; CDR3nt: TGTGCCAGCAGCCCAACGACTAGCGGGTCCCGCAATGAGCAGTTCTTC
j_gene: TRBJ2-5; v_gene: TRBV28; abundance: .; d_gene: TRBD1; CDR3aa: CASTPYRDRGWETQYF; CDR3nt: TGTGCCAGCACCCCCTACCGGGACAGGGGATGGGAGACCCAGTACTTC
j_gene: TRBJ2-3; v_gene: TRBV4-2; abundance: .; d_gene: .; CDR3aa: CASSPPEDTQYF; CDR3nt: TGTGCCAGCAGCCCCCCGGAGGATACGCAGTATTTT
j_gene: TRBJ2-7; v_gene: TRBV15; abundance: .; d_gene: TRBD2; CDR3aa: CATSLPSGDYYEQYF; CDR3nt: TGTGCCACCAGCTTACCTAGCGGCGACTATTACGAGCAGTACTTC
j_gene: TRBJ1-2; v_gene: TRBV4-1; abundance: .; d_gene: .; CDR3aa: CASSQDLGSAGYGYTF; CDR3nt: TGCGCCAGCAGCCAAGATTTGGGGAGTGCTGGCTATGGCTACACCTTC
j_gene: TRBJ2-5; v_gene: TRBV5-1; abundance: once; d_gene: .; CDR3aa: CASAGGGALETQYF; CDR3nt: TGCGCCAGCGCTGGGGGGGGCGCGTTAGAGACCCAGTACTTC
j_gene: TRBJ1-2; v_gene: TRBV19; abundance: few; d_gene: .; CDR3aa: CASSTDSYYYGYTF; CDR3nt: TGTGCCAGTAGTACGGACAGCTACTACTATGGCTACACCTTC
j_gene: TRBJ2-5; v_gene: TRBV6-1; abundance: .; d_gene: .; CDR3aa: CASSEQPGQETQYF; CDR3nt: TGTGCCAGCAGTGAACAGCCGGGACAAGAGACCCAGTACTTC
j_gene: TRBJ2-1; v_gene: TRBV27; abundance: .; d_gene: TRBD1; CDR3aa: CASRQGRYNEQFF; CDR3nt: TGTGCCAGCAGACAGGGGCGCTACAATGAGCAGTTCTTC
j_gene: TRBJ1-3; v_gene: TRBV2; abundance: once; d_gene: .; CDR3aa: CASRKQGTGNTIYF; CDR3nt: TGTGCCAGCAGGAAACAGGGAACTGGAAACACCATATATTTT
j_gene: TRBJ2-1; v_gene: TRBV5-1; abundance: once; d_gene: TRBD2; CDR3aa: CASSLRGGLGTDEQFF; CDR3nt: TGCGCCAGCAGCTTGCGGGGGGGTTTAGGGACTGATGAGCAGTTCTTC
j_gene: TRBJ1-5; v_gene: TRBV6-2/TRBV6-3; abundance: .; d_gene: .; CDR3aa: CASSLTNQPQHF; CDR3nt: TGTGCCAGCAGTTTGACTAATCAGCCCCAGCATTTT
j_gene: TRBJ2-1; v_gene: TRBV7-3; abundance: .; d_gene: .; CDR3aa: CASSLTAGRNEQFF; CDR3nt: TGTGCCAGCAGCCTGACCGCGGGGAGAAATGAGCAGTTCTTC
j_gene: TRBJ1-1; v_gene: TRBV10-3; abundance: .; d_gene: .; CDR3aa: CAIQGLYTEAFF; CDR3nt: TGTGCCATCCAGGGATTGTACACTGAAGCTTTCTTT